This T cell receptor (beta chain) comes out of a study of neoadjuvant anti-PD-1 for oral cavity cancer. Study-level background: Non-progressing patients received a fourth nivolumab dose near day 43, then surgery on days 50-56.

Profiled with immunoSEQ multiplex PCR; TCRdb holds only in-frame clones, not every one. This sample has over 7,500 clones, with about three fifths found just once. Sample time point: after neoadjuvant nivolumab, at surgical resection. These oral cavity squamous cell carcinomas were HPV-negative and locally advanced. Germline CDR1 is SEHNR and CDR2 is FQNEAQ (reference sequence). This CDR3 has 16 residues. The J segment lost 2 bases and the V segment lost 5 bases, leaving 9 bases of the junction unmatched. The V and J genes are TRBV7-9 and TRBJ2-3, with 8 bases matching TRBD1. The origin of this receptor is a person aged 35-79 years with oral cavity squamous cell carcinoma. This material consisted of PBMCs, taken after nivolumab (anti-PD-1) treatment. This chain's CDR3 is CASSAGQGRFTDTQYF. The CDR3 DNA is TGTGCCAGCAGCGCAGGACAGGGCCGATTCACAGATACGCAGTATTTT.